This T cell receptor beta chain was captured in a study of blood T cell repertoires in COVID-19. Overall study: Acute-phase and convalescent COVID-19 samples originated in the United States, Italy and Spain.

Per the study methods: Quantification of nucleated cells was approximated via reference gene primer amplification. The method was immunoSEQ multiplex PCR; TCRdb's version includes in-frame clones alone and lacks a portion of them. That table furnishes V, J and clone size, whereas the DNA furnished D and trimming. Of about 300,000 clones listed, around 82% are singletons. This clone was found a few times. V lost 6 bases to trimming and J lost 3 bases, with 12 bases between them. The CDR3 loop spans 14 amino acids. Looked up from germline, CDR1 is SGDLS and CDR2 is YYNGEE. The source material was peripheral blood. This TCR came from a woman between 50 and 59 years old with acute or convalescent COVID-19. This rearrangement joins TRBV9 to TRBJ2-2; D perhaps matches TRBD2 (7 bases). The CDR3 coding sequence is TGTGCCAGCACTCGGGGGGCCCACACCGGGGAGCTGTTTTTT. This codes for CASTRGAHTGELFF. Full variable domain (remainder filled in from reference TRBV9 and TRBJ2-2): DSGVTQTPKHLITATGQRVTLRCSPRSGDLSVYWYQQSLDQGLQFLIQYYNGEERAKGNILERFSAQQFPDLHSELNLSSLELGDSALYFCASTRGAHTGELFFGEGSRLTVL.